This TCR beta chain was profiled in a study of blood T cells in healthy people across ages. Then a second PCR, running about 6 to 11 cycles, was carried out with a sample-barcoded 5' primer and a J-beta primer mix. TCRdb called the 5' RACE reads again in MiXCR, with one record for every CDR3 protein. This table holds more than 650,000 distinct CDR3 sequences, approximately 21% found once. This clonotype was counted a few times. Germline CDR1 reads WSHSY; CDR2 reads SAAADI. V was cut by 9 bases and J by 2 bases, with 14 bases left in between. The CDR3 is made up of 14 amino acids. This receptor was obtained from a man between 70 and 80 years old in good health. The J gene is TRBJ1-3, the V gene TRBV10-2; D remains unclear. Source material: blood. CDR3 protein: CASQLTAAGNTIYF. DNA for the CDR3: TGCGCCAGTCAATTAACAGCCGCTGGAAACACCATATATTTT.